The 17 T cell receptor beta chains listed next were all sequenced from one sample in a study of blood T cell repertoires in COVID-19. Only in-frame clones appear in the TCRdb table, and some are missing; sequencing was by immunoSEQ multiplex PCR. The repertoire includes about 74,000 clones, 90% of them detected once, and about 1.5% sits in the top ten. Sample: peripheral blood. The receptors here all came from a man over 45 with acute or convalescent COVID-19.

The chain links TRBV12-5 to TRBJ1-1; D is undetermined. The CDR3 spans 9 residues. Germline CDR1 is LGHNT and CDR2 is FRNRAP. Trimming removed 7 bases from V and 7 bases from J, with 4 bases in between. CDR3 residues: CASDSEAFF. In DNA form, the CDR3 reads TGTGCTAGTGACAGTGAAGCTTTCTTT.

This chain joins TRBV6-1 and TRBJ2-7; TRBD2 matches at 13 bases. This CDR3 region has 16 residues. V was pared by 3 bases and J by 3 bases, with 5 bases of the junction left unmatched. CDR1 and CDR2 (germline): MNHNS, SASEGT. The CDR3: CASSDSGTSGVYEQYF. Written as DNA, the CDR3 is TGTGCCAGCAGTGATTCCGGGACTAGCGGGGTCTACGAGCAGTACTTC.

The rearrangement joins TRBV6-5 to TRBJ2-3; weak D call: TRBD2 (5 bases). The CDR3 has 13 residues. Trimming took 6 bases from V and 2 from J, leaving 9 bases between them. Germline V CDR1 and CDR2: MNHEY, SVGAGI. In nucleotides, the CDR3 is TGTGCCAGCAGGCCGCTAGCCACAGATACGCAGTATTTT. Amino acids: CASRPLATDTQYF.

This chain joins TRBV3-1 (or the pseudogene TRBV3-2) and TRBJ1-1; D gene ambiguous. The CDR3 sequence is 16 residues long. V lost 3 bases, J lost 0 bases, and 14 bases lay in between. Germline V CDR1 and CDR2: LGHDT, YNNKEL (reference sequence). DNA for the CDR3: TGTGCCAGCAGCCAGGTGGGGAGACGGGTGAACACTGAAGCTTTCTTT. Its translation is CASSQVGRRVNTEAFF.

The CDR3 DNA sequence: TGTGCCTGGAGAATGACAGGGGAGTCTGAAGCTTTCTTT. Protein sequence: CAWRMTGESEAFF. The chain combines TRBV30 with TRBJ1-1, with 8 bases fitting TRBD1. The CDR3 length is 13 residues. V lost 3 bases, J lost 6 bases, and 6 bases stayed unmatched. Per germline, CDR1 GTSNPN and CDR2 SVGIG (reference sequence).

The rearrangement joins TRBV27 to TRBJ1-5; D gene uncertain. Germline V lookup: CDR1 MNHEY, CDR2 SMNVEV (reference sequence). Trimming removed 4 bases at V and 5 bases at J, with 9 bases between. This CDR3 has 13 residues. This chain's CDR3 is CASSSRVDQPQHF. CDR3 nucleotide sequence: TGTGCCAGCAGTTCCCGGGTTGATCAGCCCCAGCATTTT.

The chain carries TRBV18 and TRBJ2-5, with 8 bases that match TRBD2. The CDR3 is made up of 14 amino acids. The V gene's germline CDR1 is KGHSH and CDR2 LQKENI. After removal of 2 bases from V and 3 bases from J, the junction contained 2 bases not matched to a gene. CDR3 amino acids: CASSPGAGEETQYF. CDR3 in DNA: TGTGCCAGCTCACCAGGAGCGGGGGAAGAGACCCAGTACTTC.

DNA of the CDR3: TGCGCCAGCAGCCTCAAGGCGGGGGAGCTCACAGATACGCAGTATTTT. Translated, it gives CASSLKAGELTDTQYF. The chain carries TRBV4-1 and TRBJ2-3, with 7 bases identical to TRBD2. V dropped 4 bases and J dropped 2; count of bases not matched to a gene: 9. Germline V gene sequence: CDR1 MGHRA, CDR2 YSYEKL. This CDR3 comprises 16 residues.

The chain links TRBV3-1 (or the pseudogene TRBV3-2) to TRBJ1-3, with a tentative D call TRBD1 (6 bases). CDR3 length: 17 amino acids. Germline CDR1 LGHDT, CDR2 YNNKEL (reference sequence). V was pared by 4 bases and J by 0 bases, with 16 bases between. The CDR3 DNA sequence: TGTGCCAGCAGCCCAAAGACAGGCTACTACTCTGGAAACACCATATATTTT. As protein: CASSPKTGYYSGNTIYF.

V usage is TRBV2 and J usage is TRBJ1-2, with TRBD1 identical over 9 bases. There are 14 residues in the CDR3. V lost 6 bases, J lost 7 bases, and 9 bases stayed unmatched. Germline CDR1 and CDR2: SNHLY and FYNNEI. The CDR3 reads CASRPQGARAGYTF. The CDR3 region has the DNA TGTGCCAGCAGGCCACAGGGGGCTAGAGCTGGCTACACCTTC.

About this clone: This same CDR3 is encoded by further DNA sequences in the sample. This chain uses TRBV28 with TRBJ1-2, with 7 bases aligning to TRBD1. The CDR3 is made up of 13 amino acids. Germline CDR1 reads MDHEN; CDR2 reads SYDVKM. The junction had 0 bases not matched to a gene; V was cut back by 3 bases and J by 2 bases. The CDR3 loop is CASSLGQNYGYTF. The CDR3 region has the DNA TGTGCCAGCAGTTTGGGACAGAACTATGGCTACACCTTC.

For the CDR3, the DNA is TGTGCCACCAGCAGAGATCTGGAGGGACGGAGCTCTGGAAACACCATATATTTT. Amino acid sequence: CATSRDLEGRSSGNTIYF. V and J are TRBV15 and TRBJ1-3; tentatively, D is TRBD1 (5 bases). V lost 0 bases to trimming and J lost 0 bases, with 15 bases between them. Germline CDR1 reads LNHNV; CDR2 reads YYDKDF (reference sequence). The CDR3 loop spans 18 amino acids.

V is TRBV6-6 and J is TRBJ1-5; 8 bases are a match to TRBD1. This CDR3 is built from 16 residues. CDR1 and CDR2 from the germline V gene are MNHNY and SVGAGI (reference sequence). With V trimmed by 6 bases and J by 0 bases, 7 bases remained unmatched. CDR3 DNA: TGTGCCAGCAGAACGGGACAGGTAGATAGCAATCAGCCCCAGCATTTT. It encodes CASRTGQVDSNQPQHF.

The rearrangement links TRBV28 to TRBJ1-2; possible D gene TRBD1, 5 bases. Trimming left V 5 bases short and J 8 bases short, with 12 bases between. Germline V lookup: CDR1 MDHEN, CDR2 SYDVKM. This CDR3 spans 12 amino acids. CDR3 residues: CASSAGIEGYTF. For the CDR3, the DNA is TGTGCCAGCAGTGCAGGGATTGAGGGCTACACCTTC.

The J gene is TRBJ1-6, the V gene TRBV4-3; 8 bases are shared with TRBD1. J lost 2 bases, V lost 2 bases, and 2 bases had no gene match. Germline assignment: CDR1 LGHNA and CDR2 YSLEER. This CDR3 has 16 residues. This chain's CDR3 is CASSQIQGAYNSPLHF. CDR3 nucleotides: TGCGCCAGCAGCCAAATACAGGGGGCCTATAATTCACCCCTCCACTTT.

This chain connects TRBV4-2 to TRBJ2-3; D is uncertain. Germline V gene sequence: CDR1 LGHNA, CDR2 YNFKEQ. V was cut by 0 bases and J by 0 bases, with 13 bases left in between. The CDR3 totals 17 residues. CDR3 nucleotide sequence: TGTGCCAGCAGCCAAGAGGATAGCAGAGCTAGCACAGATACGCAGTATTTT. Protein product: CASSQEDSRASTDTQYF.

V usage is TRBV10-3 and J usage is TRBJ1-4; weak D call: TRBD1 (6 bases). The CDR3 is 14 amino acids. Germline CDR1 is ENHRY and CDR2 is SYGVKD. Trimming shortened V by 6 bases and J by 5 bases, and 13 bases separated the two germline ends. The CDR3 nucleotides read TGTGCCATCAGATCGACAGGACGCAATGAAAAACTGTTTTTT. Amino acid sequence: CAIRSTGRNEKLFF.